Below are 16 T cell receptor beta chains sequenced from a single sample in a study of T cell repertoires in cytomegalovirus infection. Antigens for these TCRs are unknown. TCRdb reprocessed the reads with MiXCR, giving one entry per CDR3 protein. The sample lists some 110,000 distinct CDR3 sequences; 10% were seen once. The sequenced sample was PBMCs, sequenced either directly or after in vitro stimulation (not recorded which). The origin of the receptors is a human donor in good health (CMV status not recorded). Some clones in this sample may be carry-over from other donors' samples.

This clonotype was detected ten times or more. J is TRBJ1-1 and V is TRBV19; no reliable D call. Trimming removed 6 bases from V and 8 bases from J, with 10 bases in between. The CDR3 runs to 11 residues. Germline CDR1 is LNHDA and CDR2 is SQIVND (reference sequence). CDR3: CASRDSSEAFF. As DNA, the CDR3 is TGTGCCAGTAGGGACTCCTCGGAAGCTTTCTTT.

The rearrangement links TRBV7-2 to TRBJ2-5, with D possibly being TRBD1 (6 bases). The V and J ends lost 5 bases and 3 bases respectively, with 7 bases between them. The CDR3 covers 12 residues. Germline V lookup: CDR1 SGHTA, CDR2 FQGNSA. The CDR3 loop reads CASSPGEETQYF. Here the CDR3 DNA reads TGTGCCAGCAGCCCAGGGGAAGAGACCCAGTACTTC.

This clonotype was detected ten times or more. The CDR3: CASSSPGAGAFGELFF. The CDR3 DNA follows: TGTGCCAGCAGTTCTCCCGGGGCGGGAGCGTTCGGGGAGCTGTTTTTT. V usage is TRBV28 and J usage is TRBJ2-2; TRBD2 aligns across 7 bases. V gave up 4 bases and J gave up 7 bases; unmatched junction bases: 12. Germline CDR1 reads MDHEN; CDR2 reads SYDVKM. The CDR3 has 16 amino acids. The full variable domain, completed using reference TRBV28 and TRBJ2-2, is DVKVTQSSRYLVKRTGEKVFLECVQDMDHENMFWYRQDPGLGLRLIYFSYDVKMKEKGDIPEGYSVSREKKERFSLILESASTNQTSMYLCASSSPGAGAFGELFFGEGSRLTVL.

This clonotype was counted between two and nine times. This CDR3 is CASSYGGGTGELFF. In DNA, the CDR3 is TGTGCCAGCAGTTACGGGGGGGGCACCGGGGAGCTGTTTTTT. The V and J genes are TRBV6-1 and TRBJ2-2, with 8 positions matching TRBD2. The CDR3 length is 14 residues. J gave up 4 bases and V 5 bases, and 3 bases lay outside the gene matches. Germline CDR1 is MNHNS and CDR2 is SASEGT.

CDR3 sequence (DNA): TGTGCCTGGGGACCCAACTCATTCAATGAGCAGTTCTTC. Translation gives CAWGPNSFNEQFF. The chain is built from TRBV30 and TRBJ2-1; D is unclear. V gave up 5 bases and J gave up 6 bases, with 14 bases separating them. The CDR3 contains 13 residues. Looked up from germline, CDR1 is GTSNPN and CDR2 is SVGIG (reference sequence).

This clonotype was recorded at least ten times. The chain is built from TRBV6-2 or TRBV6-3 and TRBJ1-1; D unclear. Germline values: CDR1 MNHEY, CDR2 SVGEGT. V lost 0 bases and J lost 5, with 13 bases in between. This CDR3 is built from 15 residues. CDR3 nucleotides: TGTGCCAGCAGTTACTCCTGGGGTGTGCGGACTGAAGCTTTCTTT. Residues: CASSYSWGVRTEAFF.

CDR3 amino acids: CSASQTSDEQFF. The CDR3 nucleotides are TGCAGTGCTAGCCAGACTAGTGACGAGCAGTTCTTC. The chain has TRBV20-1 and TRBJ2-1; a possible D gene is TRBD2 (6 bases). Deletions cut 3 bases from V and 10 bases from J, with 13 bases between. This CDR3 is built from 12 residues. Germline loops: CDR1 DFQATT, CDR2 SNEGSKA (reference sequence).

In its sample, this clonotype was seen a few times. CDR3 sequence reads: CASSGIQDNYGYTF. The CDR3 DNA sequence: TGTGCCAGCAGCGGAATACAGGACAACTATGGCTACACCTTC. The chain carries TRBV9 and TRBJ1-2; D is perhaps TRBD1 (5 bases). The germline gives CDR1 SGDLS, CDR2 YYNGEE. CDR3 length: 14 amino acids. V was shortened by 3 bases and J by 2 bases, with 11 bases between the two germline ends.

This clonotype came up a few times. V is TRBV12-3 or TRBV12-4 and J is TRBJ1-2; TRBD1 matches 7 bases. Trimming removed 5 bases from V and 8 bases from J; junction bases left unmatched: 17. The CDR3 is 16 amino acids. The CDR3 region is CASSRDSLVARSGYTF. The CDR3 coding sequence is TGTGCCAGCAGTCGGGACAGCCTCGTGGCGCGCTCCGGCTACACCTTC.

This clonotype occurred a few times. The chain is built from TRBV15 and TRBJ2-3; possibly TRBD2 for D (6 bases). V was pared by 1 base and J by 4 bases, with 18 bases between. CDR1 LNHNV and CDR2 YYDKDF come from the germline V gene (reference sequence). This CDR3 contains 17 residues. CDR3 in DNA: TGTGCCACCAGCAGAGCTGGACCCGGGAGCAGGTCAGATACGCAGTATTTT. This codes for CATSRAGPGSRSDTQYF.

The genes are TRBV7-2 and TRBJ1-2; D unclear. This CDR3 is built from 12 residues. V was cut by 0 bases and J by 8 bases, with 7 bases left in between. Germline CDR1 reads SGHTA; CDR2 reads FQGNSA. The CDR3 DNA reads TGTGCCAGCAGCTTAGCTGGGGAAGGCTACACCTTC. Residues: CASSLAGEGYTF.

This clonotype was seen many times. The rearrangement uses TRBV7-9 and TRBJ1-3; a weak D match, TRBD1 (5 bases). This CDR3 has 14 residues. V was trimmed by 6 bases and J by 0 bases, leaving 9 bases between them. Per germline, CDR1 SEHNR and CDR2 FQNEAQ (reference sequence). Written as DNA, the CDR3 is TGTGCCAGCAGAAATCAGGGCTCTGGAAACACCATATATTTT. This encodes CASRNQGSGNTIYF.

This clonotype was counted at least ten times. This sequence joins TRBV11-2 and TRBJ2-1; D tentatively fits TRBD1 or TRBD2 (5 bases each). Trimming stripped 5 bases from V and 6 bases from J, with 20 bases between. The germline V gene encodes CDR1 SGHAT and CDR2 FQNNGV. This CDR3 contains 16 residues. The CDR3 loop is CASSTPKGRIGNEQFF. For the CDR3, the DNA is TGTGCCAGCAGCACCCCGAAGGGGAGAATAGGCAATGAGCAGTTCTTC.

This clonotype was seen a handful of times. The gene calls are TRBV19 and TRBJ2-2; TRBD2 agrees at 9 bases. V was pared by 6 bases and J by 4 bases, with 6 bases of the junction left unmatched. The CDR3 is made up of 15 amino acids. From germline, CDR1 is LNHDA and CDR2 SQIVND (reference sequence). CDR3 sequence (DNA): TGTGCCAGTAGGACACTAGCGGGCCTCACCGGGGAGCTGTTTTTT. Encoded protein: CASRTLAGLTGELFF.

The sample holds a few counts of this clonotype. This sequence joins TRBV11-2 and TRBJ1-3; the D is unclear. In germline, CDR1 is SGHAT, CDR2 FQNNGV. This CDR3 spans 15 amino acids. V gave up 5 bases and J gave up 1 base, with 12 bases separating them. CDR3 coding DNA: TGTGCCAGCAGCCCCCTTAAGGGTTCTGGAAACACCATATATTTT. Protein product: CASSPLKGSGNTIYF.

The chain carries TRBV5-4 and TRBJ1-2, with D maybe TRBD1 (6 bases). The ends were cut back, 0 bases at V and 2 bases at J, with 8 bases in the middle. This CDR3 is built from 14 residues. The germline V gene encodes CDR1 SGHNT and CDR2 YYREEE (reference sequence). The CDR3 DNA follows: TGTGCCAGCAGCTTGGGACAGGTGAACTATGGCTACACCTTC. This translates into CASSLGQVNYGYTF.